A single T cell receptor beta chain is shown here with its context. The antigen is undetermined. The sample belongs to a study of cytomegalovirus exposure and HLA in healthy donors. About the research overall: Clustering assigned around 77% of the roughly 400 genotyped donors to the Caucasian-associated ancestry cluster.

The CDR3 extends over 13 amino acids. CDR1 is LNHDA and CDR2 is SQIVND in the germline V gene (reference sequence). J was trimmed by 6 bases and V by 5 bases; bases with no gene match: 3. Overall study findings and caveats: Later analysis found that TCR beta chains associated with HLA were more clonally expanded than other, equally common chains. Among the sequence variants, a highly shared cluster was likely an artifact of sequencing.

The primer mix had 60 Vbeta and 13 Jbeta primers. Assay used: immunoSEQ multiplex PCR; TCRdb lists only in-frame clones, some missing. The sample includes about 52,000 clones, 55% to 85% of them seen just once. The chain recombines TRBV19 with TRBJ2-2, with 7 nucleotides matching TRBD1. The receptor was derived from a woman between 50 and 59 years old in good health and CMV-seronegative. The sequenced sample was PBMCs. The CDR3 here is CASSEGASGELFF. CDR3 DNA sequence: TGTGCCAGTAGTGAGGGGGCCTCCGGGGAGCTGTTTTTT.